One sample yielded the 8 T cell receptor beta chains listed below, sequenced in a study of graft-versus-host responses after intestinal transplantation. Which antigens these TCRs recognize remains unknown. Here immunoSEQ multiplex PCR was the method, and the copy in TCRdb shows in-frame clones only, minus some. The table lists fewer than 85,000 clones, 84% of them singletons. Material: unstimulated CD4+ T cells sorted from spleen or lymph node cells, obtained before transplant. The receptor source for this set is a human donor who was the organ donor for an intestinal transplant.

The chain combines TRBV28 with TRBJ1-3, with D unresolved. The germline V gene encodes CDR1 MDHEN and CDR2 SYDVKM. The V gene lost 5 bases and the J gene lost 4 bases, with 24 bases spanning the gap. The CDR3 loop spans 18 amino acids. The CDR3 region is CASSLPAAPNFKGNTIYF. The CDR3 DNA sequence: TGTGCCAGCAGTCTGCCCGCGGCACCCAACTTTAAGGGAAACACCATATATTTT.

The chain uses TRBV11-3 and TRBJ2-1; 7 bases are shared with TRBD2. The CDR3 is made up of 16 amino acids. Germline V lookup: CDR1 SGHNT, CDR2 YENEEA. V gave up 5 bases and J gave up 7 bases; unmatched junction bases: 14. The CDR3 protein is CASSRDGRAGGNEQFF. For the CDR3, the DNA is TGTGCCAGCAGCAGGGATGGCAGGGCCGGGGGGAATGAGCAGTTCTTC.

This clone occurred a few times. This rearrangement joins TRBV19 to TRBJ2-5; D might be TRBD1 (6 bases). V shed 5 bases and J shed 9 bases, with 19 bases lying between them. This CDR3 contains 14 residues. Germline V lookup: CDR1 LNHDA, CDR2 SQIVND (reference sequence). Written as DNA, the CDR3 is TGTGCCAGTAGTTCTACCTCAGGGGTAGGGGCCCAGTACTTC. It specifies CASSSTSGVGAQYF.

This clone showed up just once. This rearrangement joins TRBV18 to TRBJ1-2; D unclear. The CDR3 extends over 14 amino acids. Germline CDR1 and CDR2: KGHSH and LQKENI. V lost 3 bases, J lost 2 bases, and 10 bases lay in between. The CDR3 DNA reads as TGTGCCAGCTCACCGGAGCACCGAAACTATGGCTACACCTTC. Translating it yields CASSPEHRNYGYTF.

The CDR3 DNA follows: TGTGCCAGCAGCCCCGGGACCCCCGGCGGGGGTTTAGGCACAGATACGCAGTATTTT. This codes for CASSPGTPGGGLGTDTQYF. The V call is TRBV4-2, the J call TRBJ2-3; 7 positions match TRBD2. This CDR3 has 19 residues. With 4 bases clipped from V and 1 base from J, the junction kept 17 bases outside the gene matches. The germline V gene encodes CDR1 LGHNA and CDR2 YNFKEQ.

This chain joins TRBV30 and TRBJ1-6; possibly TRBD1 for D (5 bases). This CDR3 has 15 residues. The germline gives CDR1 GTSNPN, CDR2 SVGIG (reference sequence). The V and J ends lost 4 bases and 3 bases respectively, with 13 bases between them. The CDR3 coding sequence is TGTGCCTGGACGGAAGGGGCTGGCTATAATTCACCCCTCCACTTT. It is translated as CAWTEGAGYNSPLHF.

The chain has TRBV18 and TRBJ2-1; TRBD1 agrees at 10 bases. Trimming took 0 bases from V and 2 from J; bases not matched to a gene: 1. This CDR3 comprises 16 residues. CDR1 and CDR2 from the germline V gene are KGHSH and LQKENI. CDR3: CASSPPTGGAYNEQFF. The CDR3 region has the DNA TGTGCCAGCTCACCACCGACAGGGGGCGCCTACAATGAGCAGTTCTTC.

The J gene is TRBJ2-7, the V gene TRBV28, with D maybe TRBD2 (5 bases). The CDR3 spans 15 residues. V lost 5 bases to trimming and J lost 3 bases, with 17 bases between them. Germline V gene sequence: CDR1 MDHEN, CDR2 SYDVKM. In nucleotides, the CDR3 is TGTGCCAGCAGTCGTACCCTGGGGAGTGGCTACGAGCAGTACGTC. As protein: CASSRTLGSGYEQYV.